Sequencing of this TCR beta chain was carried out in a study of T cell responses to AZD1222 COVID-19 vaccine (dated by TCRdb to about 2021). Describing the broader study: TCR sequencing covered 230 to 250 trial participants: 200 to 220 given two doses of AZD1222 and 26 given two doses of MenACWY control vaccine. Trial participants were enrolled by age into subgroups of 18-55, 56-69 and 70-plus years, and roughly 150, 30 and 60 TCR-sequenced participants, respectively, were included in these subgroups. What the authors observed across the whole study: No day 14 peak-response samples were available, so repertoires were characterized only after the peak T cell response. CD4 TCRs associated with the vaccine covered the entire spike protein, and the dominant responses were in regions 160-218 and 743-854. In the small 56-69-year group, the increase in depth fell short of significance, most likely because of low power. Participants were mostly white British, with more females than males. The authors suggested clonal diversity may have been underestimated. Conclusions about previously exposed vaccinees are limited, since just 6 or 7 AZD1222 recipients were seropositive for SARS-CoV-2 at baseline. Spike-specific TCR breadth and depth rose significantly after two AZD1222 doses compared with day 0 and with MenACWY recipients. Nearly half of unique spike-specific TCRs reportedly recognized epitopes outside regions mutated in the B.1.351 and B.1.1.7 variants.

The time point label corresponds to: about 28 days (+/-7) after the second vaccine dose. Because spike-specific TCR depth and breadth did not differ between the two schedules, AZD1222 recipients who got a second dose at roughly 4 weeks were pooled with those who got a second dose at roughly 12 weeks. The vaccinee samples were drawn from two UK trials, COV001 and COV002, one of which was a single-blind randomized controlled phase 2/3 trial testing AZD1222 (ChAdOx1 nCoV-19) in healthy adults. For TCRbeta chain sequencing, PBMC samples were collected from trial participants at day 0 and at day 28 after the second dose. V is pared back by 1 base and J by 8 bases, with 12 bases lying between the germline termini. Its CDR3 holds 13 amino acids, cysteine through phenylalanine. The sequence is cut down to CDR3 DNA, 39 bases in frame from base 1. CDR1 is given as SEHNR and CDR2 as FQNEAQ, both from the germline V gene (reference sequence).

Points on this clone: The target of this receptor is not known. It has no much larger one-base neighbor in the sample; base qualities were not kept.

The CDR3 regions of human TCRbeta chains were subjected to immunosequencing. The source study handled its data this way. Repertoire TCRs were matched against a reference library of SARS-CoV-2-specific TCRs generated with the MIRA antigen-specificity platform. Breadth was defined as the fraction of unique TCRs that were SARS-CoV-2-associated. Depth was defined as the fraction of total T cells that were SARS-CoV-2-associated. Using the MIRA data, every spike-specific TCR was mapped to the spike region that the TCR reacted to and assigned to either a CD4 or a CD8 class. Log10-transformed breadth and depth values were compared by one-way ANOVA with Sidak's multiple comparisons tests. TCRdb took over this immuneACCESS table, retaining in-frame rearrangements with V and J assigned. Such tables are incomplete; in checked studies, under half of the missing clones stem from an unresolved V gene, and the remainder is unexplained. V and J calls and clone size are those listed in that table; D and trimming were worked out from the DNA. Counted in this sample were 60,000 to 75,000 clones; about 88% of them appeared once. The leading ten clones occupy roughly 30% of the sample.

The sequence derives from an adult who received the AZD1222 COVID-19 vaccine. The rearrangement combines TRBV7-9 with TRBJ2-7; TRBD2 is perhaps the D gene, given 6 matching bases. The sequencing here drew on peripheral blood, taken 28 days after the second AZD1222 dose. The sequence in DNA is TGTGCCAGCAGCTTAGATACGGGAGAAAAGCAGTACTTC. Its protein product is CASSLDTGEKQYF.